The 7 T cell receptor beta chains below all came from one sample that was sequenced in a study of metastatic and nonmetastatic thyroid tumors. All patients were treatment-naive before thyroid surgery. TCRdb re-clonotyped the PCR reads via MiXCR. The data contain tens of thousands of clones, about 15% of them seen just once; the ten biggest clones take up 2.5% to 3.5%. The material sequenced was blood. The receptors derive from a female donor with papillary thyroid cancer or a benign thyroid nodule (not recorded which). Some clones in this sample may be carry-over from other donors' samples.

This clone came up many times. The V and J genes are TRBV28 and TRBJ2-7, with TRBD2 matching over 7 bases. This CDR3 is 21 amino acids long. V was pared by 1 base and J by 1 base, with 22 bases of the junction left unmatched. CDR1 is MDHEN, CDR2 SYDVKM, per germline. CDR3 region: CASSLFWTSESSRHSSYEQYF. In nucleotides, the CDR3 is TGTGCCAGCAGTTTATTTTGGACTAGTGAATCCAGCCGCCACTCTTCCTACGAGCAGTACTTC.

The CDR3 spells CASMLVDEQFF. CDR3 nucleotides: TGCGCCAGCATGCTGGTCGATGAGCAGTTCTTC. This chain joins TRBV5-1 and TRBJ2-1; D call uncertain. The V gene lost 6 bases and the J gene lost 8 bases, with 9 bases spanning the gap. The CDR3 totals 11 residues. From germline, CDR1 is SGHRS and CDR2 YFSETQ.

This clone qualifies as medium-sized. The rearrangement joins TRBV11-3 to TRBJ2-2; 12 nucleotides agree with TRBD2. The CDR3 is made up of 17 amino acids. Germline CDR1 is SGHNT and CDR2 is YENEEA. The ends lost 2 bases at V and 1 base at J; junction bases unmatched: 2. CDR3 protein: CASSLRLAGENTGELFF. In DNA, the CDR3 is TGTGCCAGCAGCTTAAGACTAGCGGGAGAGAACACCGGGGAGCTGTTTTTT.

This clone was detected only a few times. The chain combines TRBV28 with TRBJ1-4; a possible D gene is TRBD1 (5 bases). The CDR3 runs to 16 residues. V gave up 4 bases and J gave up 1 base, with 13 bases separating them. Per germline, CDR1 MDHEN and CDR2 SYDVKM. This CDR3 reads CASSSGGRLTNEKLFF. The CDR3 bases are TGTGCCAGCAGTTCGGGGGGGAGGTTAACTAATGAAAAACTGTTTTTT. The full variable domain, with the rest looked up from reference TRBV28 and TRBJ1-4, is DVKVTQSSRYLVKRTGEKVFLECVQDMDHENMFWYRQDPGLGLRLIYFSYDVKMKEKGDIPEGYSVSREKKERFSLILESASTNQTSMYLCASSSGGRLTNEKLFFGSGTQLSVL.

Relative to its sample, this clone is medium-sized. The chain carries TRBV6-1 and TRBJ2-1; no reliable D call. This CDR3 contains 13 residues. Germline CDR1 and CDR2: MNHNS and SASEGT. V lost 6 bases, J lost 1 base, and 7 bases lay in between. CDR3 residues: CASRRMSYNEQFF. DNA of the CDR3: TGTGCCAGCAGGAGGATGTCCTACAATGAGCAGTTCTTC.

This clone was counted at least ten times. The same CDR3 can be traced to other DNA sequences in this sample. The J gene is TRBJ1-1, the V gene TRBV3-1; 8 bases align to TRBD1. The germline V gene encodes CDR1 LGHDT and CDR2 YNNKEL (reference sequence). The CDR3 runs to 14 residues. Trimming took 6 bases from V and 1 from J; bases not matched to a gene: 4. The CDR3 loop reads CASSLQGANTEAFF. CDR3 sequence (DNA): TGTGCCAGCAGTCTTCAGGGGGCGAACACTGAAGCTTTCTTT.

V usage is TRBV18 and J usage is TRBJ2-7; D gene unclear. Per the germline V gene, CDR1 is KGHSH and CDR2 is LQKENI. Trimming removed 1 base from V and 3 bases from J, with 13 bases in between. This CDR3 comprises 15 residues. CDR3: CASSPLSGVGYEQYF. Written as DNA, the CDR3 is TGTGCCAGCTCACCACTTTCTGGTGTGGGCTACGAGCAGTACTTC.